Listed here is a single T cell receptor beta chain. Only CD45RO-negative cells positively selected for CCR7 counted as naive CD8 cells, so terminally differentiated effector memory CD45RA+ cells were excluded. The sample comes from a study of shared clonotypes between healthy human individuals. Using immunoSEQ multiplex PCR, the repertoire was profiled, and TCRdb retains in-frame clones only, with some absent. The sample has approximately 740,000 clones, around 92% seen once. Sequences were obtained from naive CD8+ T cells sorted from blood. This receptor was identified in a man in his thirties or forties in good health.

The CDR3 nucleotides read TGTGCCAGCAGAGGGGACGGGTCCCAGCATTTT. This codes for CASRGDGSQHF. V usage is TRBV27 and J usage is TRBJ1-5; D possibly corresponds to TRBD1 (5 bases). V lost 6 bases to trimming and J lost 11 bases, with 11 bases between them. The CDR3 contains 11 residues. The germline V gene encodes CDR1 MNHEY and CDR2 SMNVEV (reference sequence).